The clone carrying this TCR beta chain was observed at least ten times. These data belong to a study of kidney transplant recipient with SARS-CoV-2 infection. Trimming cost V 7 bases and J 4 bases, with 23 bases left between them. Germline CDR1 SGHNT, CDR2 YYREEE (reference sequence). There are 16 residues in the CDR3. TCRdb independently ran MiXCR on the reads; one entry per CDR3 protein. The sample carries approximately 240,000 distinct CDR3 sequences, 29% recorded once. The sequence derives from a young adult male patient who had COVID-19 and was a kidney transplant recipient. A share of the T cells may be of graft donor origin. The chain has TRBV5-4 and TRBJ1-2; D remains unclear. The sample consisted of a blood sample, taken at baseline and between days 110 and 120 from a kidney transplant recipient. The CDR3, as DNA: TGTGCCAGCCGACTATTCGTACCAGGAAAGACCTATGGCTACACCTTC. This codes for CASRLFVPGKTYGYTF.